The rows below give T cell receptor beta chains drawn from one sample of a study of blood T cells in healthy people across ages. TCRdb reprocessed the 5' RACE reads via MiXCR and lists one record per CDR3 protein. The sample holds over 1,500,000 distinct CDR3 sequences, 30% to 40% seen once. Input material: blood. These receptors originate from a human donor in good health. CDR3s include the opening cysteine and the closing phenylalanine or tryptophan. The D gene is left open where the match is weak. Clone size is given for some rows only: seen once, a few or many times, or a class if the clone is expanded.

TRBV25-1	TRBJ2-7	few	TRBD1	CASSYLDRVISYEQYF	TGTGCCAGCAGTTATCTAGACAGGGTCATCTCCTACGAGCAGTACTTC
TRBV10-3	TRBJ2-5	few	TRBD1	CAISHRGSEETQYF	TGTGCCATCAGTCACAGGGGAAGTGAAGAGACCCAGTACTTC
TRBV5-4	TRBJ2-1	-	-	CASSLWVGNEQFF	TGTGCCAGCAGCTTGTGGGTGGGCAATGAGCAGTTCTTC
TRBV7-9	TRBJ1-6	-	-	CASMEISYNSPLHF	TGTGCCAGCATGGAGATCTCCTATAATTCACCCCTCCACTTT
TRBV29-1	TRBJ2-3	once	-	CSVVVRGRGDTRYF	TGCAGCGTTGTAGTGCGGGGGCGAGGAGATACGCGGTATTTT
TRBV6-5	TRBJ1-1	few	-	CASSSLYTEAFF	TGTGCCAGCAGTTCATTGTACACTGAAGCTTTCTTT
TRBV20-1	TRBJ1-2	few	TRBD1	CSAPTGTNYGYTF	TGCAGTGCTCCGACAGGGACTAACTATGGCTACACCTTC
TRBV4-1	TRBJ2-5	many	-	CASSQRGGQTTIQETQYF	TGCGCCAGCAGCCAACGTGGGGGGCAGACGACAATCCAAGAGACCCAGTACTTC
TRBV7-2	TRBJ1-2	-	-	CASSLARQHTNYGYTF	TGTGCCAGCAGCTTAGCGCGACAGCATACTAACTATGGCTACACCTTC
TRBV6-2/TRBV6-3	TRBJ1-1	-	TRBD1	CASSYPPGQGLDTEAFF	TGTGCCAGCAGTTACCCTCCGGGACAGGGCCTGGATACTGAAGCTTTCTTT
TRBV11-1	TRBJ2-5	-	-	CASSFTGTLETQYF	TGTGCCAGCAGTTTTACCGGGACGTTAGAGACCCAGTACTTC
TRBV7-2	TRBJ2-7	-	TRBD1	CASSSSGGRSSQYF	TGTGCCAGCAGCTCCTCAGGGGGCCGGTCGTCGCAGTACTTC
TRBV5-1	TRBJ1-5	-	TRBD1	CASSFAPTGRHQPQHF	TGCGCCAGCAGCTTCGCTCCGACAGGGAGGCATCAGCCCCAGCATTTT
TRBV24-1	TRBJ2-1	few	-	CATSDPAPGGNSYNEQFF	TGTGCCACCAGTGATCCCGCACCCGGCGGCAATTCCTACAATGAGCAGTTCTTC
TRBV10-3	TRBJ2-2	few	-	CAATGYQNTGELFF	TGTGCCGCCACCGGCTACCAGAACACCGGGGAGCTGTTTTTT
TRBV29-1	TRBJ2-7	few	-	CSVLTGLTYEQYF	TGCAGCGTTTTGACAGGCTTAACCTACGAGCAGTACTTC
TRBV3-1	TRBJ2-3	-	-	CASSRAISTDTQYF	TGTGCCAGCAGCCGTGCTATATCCACAGATACGCAGTATTTT
TRBV5-1	TRBJ1-2	-	-	CASSAGPRDGYTF	TGCGCCAGCAGCGCGGGCCCCCGTGATGGCTACACCTTC
TRBV2	TRBJ2-1	-	TRBD2	CASRRPGTSGYHEQFF	TGTGCCAGCAGGCGCCCCGGGACTAGCGGGTATCATGAGCAGTTCTTC
TRBV11-2	TRBJ2-6	few	TRBD2	CASSSPGGSSGANVLTF	TGTGCCAGCAGCTCCCCCGGGGGGTCCTCTGGGGCCAACGTCCTGACTTTC
TRBV7-2	TRBJ2-5	many	-	CASSPDWQETQYF	TGTGCCAGCAGCCCTGACTGGCAAGAGACCCAGTACTTC
TRBV10-3	TRBJ1-2	-	-	CATSTVEANYGYTF	TGTGCCACCTCGACAGTTGAAGCTAACTATGGCTACACCTTC